Sequencing of this T cell receptor (beta chain) was carried out in a study of blood T cell repertoires in COVID-19 (dated by TCRdb to 2020 to 2022). Notes on the research overall: Samples from collaborators originated in the United States, Italy and Spain and spanned both the acute and convalescent phases of COVID-19. The material from the prospective study consisted of cDNA or gDNA derived from T cells, B-cell-depleted T cells, or PBMCs. The repertoires were released in a freely available public database meant as a resource for research on the immune response to SARS-CoV-2. The samples were drawn from the first 160 participants of the ongoing ImmuneRACE study and from 1,254 subjects provided by 6 global collaborators. Nearly every sample came with metadata listing a de-identified subject ID, COVID-19 status, age in years and sex. Subjects who had been exposed to COVID-19, were actively infected with it, or had recovered from it provided the deeply sampled blood TCRbeta repertoires that made up the dataset. HLA class I and class II types, where available, came from metadata supplied by the sample provider rather than from assay-based typing.

TCRbeta CDR3 regions were amplified from genomic DNA by means of the immunoSEQ Assay, a bias-controlled multiplex PCR. Per the authors' processing: The number of nucleated cells in each sample was estimated by amplification of reference gene primers within the assay. To quantify the absolute abundance of each unique TCRbeta CDR3 rearrangement, sequence reads were collapsed and filtered. For each sample, productive Simpson clonality was calculated by taking the square root of Simpson's diversity index across productive rearrangements. Entries here come from immuneACCESS through TCRdb and include only in-frame sequences with V and J called. Some clones fail to appear in such tables; in the studies checked, an unresolved V gene covers under half of the shortfall, and the cause of the remainder is unknown. The D gene and trimming were derived from the DNA, and the V and J assignments and clone size from that table. The sample profile shows 200,000 to 250,000 clones; around 86% of them were found once. Around 3% of the sample belongs to the ten largest clones.

Whole blood was collected in K2EDTA tubes by collaborating institutions according to the institutions' own protocols. For TCRbeta analysis, collaborators shipped samples in one of three forms: frozen whole blood, isolated PBMCs, or DNA extracted from either of those sample types. The investigation overall reported the following: The amount of clinical and demographic metadata varied by source and participant and was provided uncurated.

With respect to this clone: What this receptor recognizes is not known. No qualities accompany the bases; no much larger clone lies one base away.

The CDR1 and CDR2 encoded by the germline V gene are MDHEN and SYDVKM. The CDR3 has 17 amino acids, counting the end cysteine and phenylalanine. Kept here is only the CDR3 DNA, which spans 51 bases and is read in frame from base 1. V is trimmed back by 5 bases and J by 1 base, and the junction contains 9 bases that no gene match accounts for. The chain joins TRBV28 to TRBJ2-5; a stretch of 11 junction bases matches TRBD2. The receptor was isolated from a man in his sixties with acute or convalescent COVID-19. The sequenced sample was peripheral blood. The CDR3 sequence is CASSPYSGGASQETQYF. The DNA is as follows: TGTGCCAGCAGTCCATATAGCGGGGGGGCTTCCCAAGAGACCCAGTACTTC.